Below, one TCR beta chain is given with its context. These data belong to a study of radiotherapy plus CTLA-4 blockade in lung cancer. Measured with immunoSEQ multiplex PCR; TCRdb has only the in-frame clones, and not every one. This sample has about 45,000 clones, with about 72% found just once. This specimen was peripheral blood, taken from a patient treated with radiotherapy plus ipilimumab. The sequence was obtained from a human donor with non-small cell lung cancer who had stable disease on radiotherapy plus ipilimumab.

The CDR3 sequence is CASSVAGGGVNTEAFF. CDR3 in DNA: TGTGCCAGCAGCGTAGCTGGGGGGGGTGTGAACACTGAAGCTTTCTTT. This chain links TRBV9 with TRBJ1-1, with a tentative D call TRBD1 (5 bases). Germline CDR1 reads SGDLS; CDR2 reads YYNGEE. With 0 bases removed from V and 0 bases from J, the gap between germline ends came to 12 bases. This CDR3 has 16 amino acids.